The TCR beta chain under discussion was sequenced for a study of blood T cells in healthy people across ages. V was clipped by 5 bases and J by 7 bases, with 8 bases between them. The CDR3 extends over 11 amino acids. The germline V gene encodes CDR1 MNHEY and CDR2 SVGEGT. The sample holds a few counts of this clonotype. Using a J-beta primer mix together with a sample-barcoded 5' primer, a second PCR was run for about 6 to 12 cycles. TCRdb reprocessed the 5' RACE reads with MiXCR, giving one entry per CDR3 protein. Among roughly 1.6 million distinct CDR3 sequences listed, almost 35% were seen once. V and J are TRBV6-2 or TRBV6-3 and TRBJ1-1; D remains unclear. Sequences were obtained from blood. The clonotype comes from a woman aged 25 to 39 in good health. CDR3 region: CASSKSDEAFF. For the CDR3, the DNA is TGTGCCAGCAGTAAATCAGATGAAGCTTTCTTT.